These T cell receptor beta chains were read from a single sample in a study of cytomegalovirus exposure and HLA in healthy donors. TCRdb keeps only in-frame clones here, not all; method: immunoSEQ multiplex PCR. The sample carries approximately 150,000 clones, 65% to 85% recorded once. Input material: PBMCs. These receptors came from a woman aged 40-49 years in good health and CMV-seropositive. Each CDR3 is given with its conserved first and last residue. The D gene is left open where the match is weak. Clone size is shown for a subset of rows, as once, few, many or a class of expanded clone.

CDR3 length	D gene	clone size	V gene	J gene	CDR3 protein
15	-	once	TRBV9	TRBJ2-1	CASSVDSASYNEQFF
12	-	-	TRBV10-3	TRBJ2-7	CAISVGDSQQYF
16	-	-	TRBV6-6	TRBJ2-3	CASSYKGATSTDTQYF
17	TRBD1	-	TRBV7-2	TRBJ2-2	CASSPQTGTGGAGELFF
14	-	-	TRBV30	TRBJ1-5	CAWSRTSSNQPQHF
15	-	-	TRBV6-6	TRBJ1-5	CASSSGNWGNQPQHF
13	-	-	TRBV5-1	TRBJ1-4	CASGTDNNEKLFF
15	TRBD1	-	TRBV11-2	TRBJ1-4	CASSHPGQGGEKLFF
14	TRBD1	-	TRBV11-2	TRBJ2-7	CATFPGQGTDEQYF
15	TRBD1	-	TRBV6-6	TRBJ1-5	CASSPGTGSNQPQHF
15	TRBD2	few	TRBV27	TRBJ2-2	CASRIGTSKAGELFF
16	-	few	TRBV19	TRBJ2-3	CASSLSGSSSTDTQYF
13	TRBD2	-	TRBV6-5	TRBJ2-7	CASRSSGVYEQYF
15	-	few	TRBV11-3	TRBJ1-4	CASSSNRGTNEKLFF
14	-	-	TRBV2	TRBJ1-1	CASKPTNWNTEAFF
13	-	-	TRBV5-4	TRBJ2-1	CASSFADYNEQFF
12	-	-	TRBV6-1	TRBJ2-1	CASKQVYNEQFF
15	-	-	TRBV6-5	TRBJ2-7	CASSYSIGDSYEQYF
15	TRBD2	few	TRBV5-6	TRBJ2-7	CASSLQQAGVYEQYF
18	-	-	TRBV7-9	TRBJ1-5	CASSLGGYEGRGGQPQHF
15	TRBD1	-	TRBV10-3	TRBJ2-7	CAISVTPTGESEQYF
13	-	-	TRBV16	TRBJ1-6	CASSPRESSPLHF
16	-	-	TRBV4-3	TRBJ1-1	CASSQDPPPRNTEAFF
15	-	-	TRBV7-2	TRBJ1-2	CASSLVGSPNYGYTF
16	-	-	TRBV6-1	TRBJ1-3	CASSEAGALSGNTIYF
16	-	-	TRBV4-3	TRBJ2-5	CASSQDRGGPQETQYF
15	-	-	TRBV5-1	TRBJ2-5	CASTKLGAEQETQYF
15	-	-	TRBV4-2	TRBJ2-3	CASSQEGEGTDTQYF
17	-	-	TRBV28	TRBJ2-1	CASSLTPGGGSYNEQFF
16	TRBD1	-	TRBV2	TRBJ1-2	CASRPGQGALLYGYTF
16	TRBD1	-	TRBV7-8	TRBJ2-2	CASSLVETGGTGELFF
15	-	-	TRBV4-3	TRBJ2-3	CASSRSGTGEYTQYF
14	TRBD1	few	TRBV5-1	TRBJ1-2	CASSSGQAVYGYTF
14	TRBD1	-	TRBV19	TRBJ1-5	CASSITGVYQPQHF
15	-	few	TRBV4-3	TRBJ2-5	CASSKLQGGQETQYF
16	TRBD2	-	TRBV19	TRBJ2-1	CASTPTAGGLDNEQFF
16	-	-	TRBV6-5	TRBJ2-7	CASSYSAGLASGEQYF
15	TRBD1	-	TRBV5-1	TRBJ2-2	CASSLGGQHTGELFF
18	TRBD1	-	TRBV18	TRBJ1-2	CASSQDRFGTGGVGGYTF